This TCR beta chain was sequenced during a study of cytomegalovirus exposure and HLA in healthy donors (TCRdb year 2017). Notes on the research overall: An earlier analysis of some 620 of the donors reported about 260 Gb of sequence data and around 100 million unique TCR beta sequences obtained from about 179 million T cells. An early release covering some 640 HLA-typed donors comprised around 300 gigabases of sequencing data and around 80 million unique TCR sequences. Of the approximately 400 genotyped donors, 75% to 85% were placed in the genetic ancestry cluster associated with self-reported Caucasian donors. The study aimed to test whether signatures of past pathogen exposure could be identified by cataloging public T cell receptors. The study used immunosequencing to profile the T cell repertoires of around 600 subjects and linked those repertoires to cytomegalovirus serostatus. Besides the first cohort of under 700 subjects, a separate validation cohort made up of around 120 different subjects was used. To predict cytomegalovirus infection status, the study combined high-throughput TCR immunosequencing, statistical association of individual TCRs with disease status, and machine learning. In a later analysis, previously published TCR beta repertoires from 666 donors were re-analyzed and high-resolution HLA genotyping was added so that TCR occurrence patterns could be studied. Rather than drawing on any new phenotypic data, the later analysis identified candidate immune exposures from TCR beta sequences and the way those sequences occurred across donors. In an earlier analysis of about 590 of the donors, high-throughput TCR beta sequencing was used to judge whether each TCR beta V gene segment behaved as functional or pseudogenic. Donor age, sex, ethnicity and CMV serostatus were collected together with the repertoire data. Genome-wide SNP genotypes for about 65% of the roughly 670 donors were used in a later genetic analysis, which treated that subset as a discovery cohort. All discovery cohort repertoires had been generated using a single sequencing platform. HLA typing included class I and class II loci at four-digit resolution. Typing coverage differed by locus: A, B, C, DRB1 and DQB1 were typed in about 629-630 donors, DQA1 in around 500, DPA1 in around 610, and DPB1 in 400 to 490. Roughly five DR-DQ haplotypes were handled as single units for association and clustering because linkage in the cohort was strong. Among some 400 genotyped donors of the cohort, an average of about 240,000 unique TCR beta nucleotide sequences was sequenced per donor, of which roughly 17% were non-productive. General conclusions and limits of the study: Specific HLA alleles were associated with 18,000 or so TCR beta sequences at a false discovery rate of 0.05 in a later analysis. Linkage disequilibrium might explain the correlated functional status among segregating V segments, but an unknown experimental factor could not be ruled out. The presence/absence analyses assumed that sequencing depth was roughly uniform across donors, and that assumption may not be true. Some IMGT-functional V segments, including TRBV6-2 and TRBV6-3, could not be distinguished by the 87-base-pair reads and were therefore excluded. When HLA alleles, especially DR and DQ, strongly co-occurred, attributing TCR associations to individual alleles was difficult. A further reported finding was that TCR beta sequences accurately predicted the HLA-A and HLA-B alleles for most subjects in the first cohort. Across donors, most TCR sequences were observed very rarely, whereas some public TCRs were present in many individuals. Immune exposure information for the cohort was limited to CMV serostatus. According to the authors, the approach could potentially be generalized to other disease states and immunological phenotypes. The classifier was reported to diagnose cytomegalovirus status with high specificity and sensitivity in both the original and validation cohorts. Compared with the roughly 670-donor mean, donors in an Asian-associated ancestry cluster had fewer N-insertions in productive TCRs, according to a later genetic analysis. A later analysis found that HLA-associated TCR beta chains were more clonally expanded and had lower generation probabilities than equally common non-associated chains. In this cohort, only TCR beta chains were sequenced, and detectable features were limited by the absence of alpha or paired-chain data. A group of highly shared sequence variants was considered likely to be a technical artifact of the sequencing pipeline. A later analysis reported that several top co-occurrence clusters appeared linked to parvovirus B19, influenza, CMV and Epstein-Barr virus. Because counts were too low, some 16 rarely observed V segments, including chromosome 9 orphons, were excluded from the earlier analysis of some 590 of the donors. V-gene and J-gene trimming of TCR beta chains was associated with a missense DCLRE1C variant in a later genetic analysis, and the association was replicated in an independent cohort. Because HLA typing was missing for some donors at each locus, association tests included only the typed subset. Three of the identified cytomegalovirus-associated TCR beta chains were confirmed in vitro to be specific for cytomegalovirus antigens. In an earlier analysis of some 550 of the donors, most TCR beta V segments were observed in productive rearrangements about 90% or about 30% of the time, broadly matching IMGT annotations. In a later analysis, TCR association rates were found to vary across HLA loci, with the most associated TCRs seen for DRB1 alleles and the fewest for HLA-C alleles. In a later analysis, most CMV-associated TCR beta chains were found to appear HLA-restricted, with HLA associations seemingly driven largely by CMV exposure. The study listed 170 or so TCR beta chains as associated with cytomegalovirus.

Trimming takes 1 base from V and 11 bases from J, and the germline ends sit 9 bases apart. From a lookup of the germline V gene (reference sequence), CDR1 and CDR2 are SEHNR and FQNEAQ. CDR3 length: 12 amino acids, cysteine to phenylalanine. The CDR3 DNA has 36 bases and is translated from base 1. With respect to this clone: No antigen is known for it. Base quality data are lacking; no much larger clone is found one base away.

The cohort was made up of approximately 700 healthy bone marrow donors. All cohort members were sampled while nominally healthy, although unrecorded immune exposures were likely present. The donor was CMV seropositive and belonged to the group of 250 to 300 seropositive cohort members. Each donor provided a peripheral blood sample, and peripheral blood mononuclear cells were used for TCR beta sequencing. Genomic DNA extraction from the blood cell samples was performed with the Qiagen DNeasy Blood Extraction Kit. Libraries were built with the immunoSEQ multiplex PCR assay. The multiplex PCR relied on a mix of 60 forward primers for TCR Vbeta segments and 13 reverse primers for TCR Jbeta segments. The CDR3 region of rearranged TCR beta genes was amplified from genomic DNA by a multiplex PCR assay. Amplified TCR beta libraries were sequenced as 87-base-pair reads on the Illumina HiSeq System. In the paper's pipeline: Across the roughly 600 repertoires, a later analysis counted tens of millions of unique TCR beta chains, approximately 10 million of which were shared by at least two donors. A nearest-neighbor algorithm error-corrected the raw reads and collapsed the reads into unique sequences, merging closely related sequences to remove PCR and sequencing errors. V, D and J gene segments were assigned by aligning CDR3 sequences to IMGT reference sequences. For a sequence to be retained, at least a six-nucleotide match to both a V gene segment and a J gene segment was required. Rearrangements were classified as productive when the CDR3 lacked stop codons and remained in frame with V and J, and all other rearrangements were classified as non-productive. CDR3 was defined by IMGT convention, running from the second conserved V-encoded cysteine to the conserved J-encoded phenylalanine. Sequences without an unambiguous match to a single V gene segment were excluded from the earlier analysis of approximately 560 of the donors. An earlier analysis of approximately 590 of the donors called V segments functional above 56.7% productive rearrangements and segregating when the between-donor standard deviation exceeded 5%. To diagnose cytomegalovirus status from the catalog of TCR beta chain sequences, a statistical classification framework was built. In a later analysis, V and J genes were assigned by comparing TCR nucleotide sequences against IMGT/GENE-DB human TR gene sequences. Using the TCRdist pipeline, a later analysis assigned CDR3 sequences along with most-parsimonious VDJ recombination scenarios. In a later analysis, each TCR beta chain was defined by its CDR3 amino acid sequence together with its V-gene family, and reads lacking a unique V-gene family were excluded. In a later analysis, 450 to 600 highly shared, low-generation-probability nucleotide sequences were removed to address suspected cross-contamination and a sequencing artifact. In a later analysis, a clonal expansion index for each public chain was calculated from normalized within-repertoire ranks of inferred template counts. A later analysis computed generation probabilities with a VDJ recombination model fitted to out-of-frame rearrangements, and checked the results against IGoR. In a later analysis, TCR-TCR, TCR-HLA and TCR-CMV co-occurrence was scored with hypergeometric tests, and a repertoire-size bias correction was applied to TCR pairs. To estimate false discovery rates, a later analysis permuted the HLA or CMV assignments 20 times. In a later analysis, co-occurring TCRs were grouped using DBSCAN, and TCRdist sequence similarity was added for clustering within HLA-allele-positive subsets. Co-occurrence clustering excluded repertoires with fewer than 30,000 or more than 120,000 public chains, plus five with anomalous nucleotide sharing. What TCRdb holds here is the immuneACCESS table cut down to in-frame rearrangements. Part of the clones is not present; checked against another copy, under half of the missing clones reflect an unresolved V gene, and the others are unexplained. Clone size and V and J calls were adopted from that table, with D and trimming inferred from the DNA. This sample lists fewer than 85,000 clones; approximately 70% were detected once. Of the sample, around 10% falls within the top ten clones.

The receptor was isolated from a woman aged 40 to 50 in good health and CMV-seropositive. The sample was PBMCs. Recombination linked TRBV7-9 to TRBJ2-4; a tentative D call is TRBD1 (5 bases match). The CDR3 loop reads CASSLEGPLQYF. At the DNA level, the sequence is TGTGCCAGCAGCTTAGAGGGGCCGCTTCAGTACTTC.